This TCR beta chain comes out of a study of T-cell reconstitution after alpha-beta-depleted transplantation in children. Whole-study results and caveats: At day 60, the high TCRbeta diversity found in some patients originated from recipient T cells and thymic progenitors that had survived. Reports say that about two months after transplant, the alpha-beta T cells came out of several hundred graft clones that had expanded. Counts and diversity of T cells one year after transplant came mostly from newly produced T cells.

TCRbeta library construction was performed incorporating unique molecular identifiers. In TCRdb, the PCR reads were re-called with MiXCR into one record per CDR3 protein. The sample has about 240,000 distinct CDR3 sequences, under 30% seen once; the top ten hold roughly 2.6%. In this sample, this clonotype turned up a few times. Its matching antigen is unknown. Sequenced material: PBMCs, taken before TCRalphabeta/CD19-depleted stem cell transplant. The sequence was collected from a girl aged 2-9 years with Fanconi anemia, due to receive a stem cell transplant.

CDR3: CASSLLQGAEFEQFF. As DNA, the CDR3 is TGCGCCAGCAGCTTATTGCAGGGGGCAGAGTTTGAGCAGTTCTTC. V usage is TRBV5-1 and J usage is TRBJ2-1; 8 nucleotides line up with TRBD1. CDR1 SGHRS and CDR2 YFSETQ come from the germline V gene. Germline trimming cut 2 bases from V and 9 bases from J; bases unmatched to any gene: 10. The CDR3 extends over 15 amino acids.